The 20 T cell receptor beta chains given below trace back to one sample, sequenced in a study of cytomegalovirus exposure and HLA in healthy donors. The PCR made use of 60 Vbeta and 13 Jbeta primers. Sequencing used immunoSEQ multiplex PCR; TCRdb keeps in-frame clones, though not all of them. The sample has some 130,000 clones; approximately 78% are singletons. What was sequenced was PBMCs. These receptors all come from a woman aged 45-65 years in good health and CMV-seropositive.

This chain joins TRBV5-1 and TRBJ1-2, with 11 positions matching TRBD1. This CDR3 region has 16 residues. The V and J ends lost 4 bases and 4 bases, in that order; junction bases with no gene match: 9. The germline gives CDR1 SGHRS, CDR2 YFSETQ. The CDR3 bases are TGCGCCAGCAGCCCCGGACAGGGGGCTATGAGCTATGGCTACACCTTC. This codes for CASSPGQGAMSYGYTF.

The rearrangement joins TRBV7-8 to TRBJ2-6; D is possibly TRBD1 (6 bases). V dropped 4 bases and J dropped 3 bases, with 10 bases sitting between them. Looked up from germline, CDR1 is SGHVS and CDR2 is FQNEAQ. The CDR3 spans 15 residues. The DNA of the CDR3 is TGTGCCAGCAGCTCTACAGGGAGTGGGGCCAACGTCCTGACTTTC. Protein sequence: CASSSTGSGANVLTF.

This chain uses TRBV5-5 with TRBJ2-5; TRBD1 matches 9 bases. Per germline, CDR1 SGHKS and CDR2 YYEKEE (reference sequence). V was clipped by 4 bases and J by 3 bases; unmatched bases: 7. The CDR3 contains 15 residues. Here the CDR3 reads CASSRQGGVEETQYF. The CDR3 bases are TGTGCCAGCAGCAGACAGGGGGGAGTGGAAGAGACCCAGTACTTC.

The genes are TRBV7-2 and TRBJ1-2; D may be TRBD1 (5 bases). Germline loops: CDR1 SGHTA, CDR2 FQGNSA. CDR3 size: 13 residues. The ends were cut back, 4 bases at V and 5 bases at J, with 11 bases in the middle. The CDR3: CASSSGHGYGYTF. The CDR3 bases are TGTGCCAGCAGCTCAGGGCACGGGTATGGCTACACCTTC.

The chain joins TRBV27 to TRBJ2-3; TRBD2 aligns across 7 bases. After removal of 8 bases from V and 0 bases from J, the junction contained 8 bases not matched to a gene. The germline CDR1 and CDR2 sequences are MNHEY and SMNVEV (reference sequence). This CDR3 has 15 amino acids. The CDR3 coding sequence is TGTGCCAGCGGCCCCGCGGGGGTTAGCACAGATACGCAGTATTTT. This encodes CASGPAGVSTDTQYF.

This clone occurred a few times. CDR3 coding DNA: TGTGCCAGCAGCTTAGCGGCTAGCGGGGGCTCCTACGAGCAGTACTTC. As protein: CASSLAASGGSYEQYF. V gene TRBV7-2 combines with J gene TRBJ2-7; 10 bases are a match to TRBD2. Germline V gene lookup returns CDR1 SGHTA and CDR2 FQGNSA. The CDR3 has 16 amino acids. J gave up 0 bases and V 0 bases, and 2 bases lay outside the gene matches.

This clone appeared a few times. Here the CDR3 reads CASSPGQGDASYEQYF. As DNA, the CDR3 is TGCGCCAGCAGCCCCGGACAGGGAGACGCATCCTACGAGCAGTACTTC. The gene calls are TRBV5-1 and TRBJ2-7; 8 bases match TRBD1. In germline, CDR1 is SGHRS, CDR2 YFSETQ. Losses at the gene ends were 4 bases for V and 1 base for J; bases not matched to a gene: 10. The length of the CDR3 is 16 residues.

The chain joins TRBV4-1 to TRBJ1-4, with 8 bases matching TRBD1. The germline V gene has CDR1 MGHRA and CDR2 YSYEKL. This CDR3 comprises 13 residues. V shed 9 bases and J 5 bases; nucleotides not matched to a gene: 5. This chain's CDR3 is CASQDRANEKLFF. CDR3 DNA: TGCGCCAGTCAGGACAGGGCCAATGAAAAACTGTTTTTT.

This clone has only a few counts. The chain uses TRBV2 and TRBJ1-1, with D hard to call. From germline, CDR1 is SNHLY and CDR2 FYNNEI. This CDR3 comprises 13 residues. V lost 5 bases, J lost 4 bases, and 11 bases lay in between. The CDR3 is CASSTTGITEAFF. CDR3 sequence (DNA): TGTGCCAGCAGTACAACGGGGATCACTGAAGCTTTCTTT.

This clone was counted once. This rearrangement joins TRBV10-2 to TRBJ2-2, with D possibly TRBD1 on 6 matching bases. V gave up 6 bases and J gave up 2 bases, with 10 bases separating them. The germline gives CDR1 WSHSY, CDR2 SAAADI. The CDR3 consists of 14 residues. Here the CDR3 DNA reads TGCGCCAGCAGGAAGACAGGAAACACCGGGGAGCTGTTTTTT. Its protein product is CASRKTGNTGELFF.

The sample holds a few counts of this clone. This chain uses TRBV2 with TRBJ2-1; no clear D. This CDR3 comprises 11 residues. With 6 bases removed from V and 4 bases from J, the gap between germline ends came to 4 bases. The germline CDR1 and CDR2 sequences are SNHLY and FYNNEI. The CDR3 DNA sequence: TGTGCCAGCAGCCAATACAATGAGCAGTTCTTC. Its translation is CASSQYNEQFF.

The V gene is TRBV28, the J gene TRBJ2-1; tentatively, D is TRBD1 (6 bases). The CDR3 totals 15 residues. V shed 3 bases and J shed 10 bases, with 19 bases lying between them. Germline V lookup: CDR1 MDHEN, CDR2 SYDVKM. Here the CDR3 DNA reads TGTGCCAGCAGTTTTAACAGTGGGTACCAGGGGGAGCAGTTCTTC. It translates to CASSFNSGYQGEQFF.

The chain recombines TRBV29-1 with TRBJ2-3, with D maybe TRBD1 (7 bases). The CDR3 runs 14 residues. The germline V gene encodes CDR1 SQVTM and CDR2 ANQGSEA. V was clipped by 3 bases and J by 1 base, with 11 bases between them. The CDR3 protein is CSVDGGTGTDTQYF. Written as DNA, the CDR3 is TGCAGCGTTGACGGCGGGACAGGCACAGATACGCAGTATTTT.

This chain links TRBV7-9 with TRBJ2-1; 7 nucleotides line up with TRBD2. The V gene end was trimmed by 6 bases and the J gene end by 4 bases; junction bases not matched to a gene: 9. Per germline, CDR1 SEHNR and CDR2 FQNEAQ (reference sequence). There are 15 residues in the CDR3. The DNA for the CDR3 is TGTGCCAGCAGTCCGTCTCTAGCGGAGTACAATGAGCAGTTCTTC. Its translation is CASSPSLAEYNEQFF. Drawing the rest from reference TRBV7-9 and TRBJ2-1, the complete variable domain is DTGVSQNPRHKITKRGQNVTFRCDPISEHNRLYWYRQTLGQGPEFLTYFQNEAQLEKSRLLSDRFSAERPKGSFSTLEIQRTEQGDSAMYLCASSPSLAEYNEQFFGPGTRLTVL.

This sequence joins TRBV4-1 and TRBJ2-7, with 7 bases matching TRBD1. Trimming cost V 4 bases and J 6 bases; bases outside gene matches: 12. CDR1 and CDR2 (germline): MGHRA, YSYEKL. This CDR3 comprises 15 residues. The CDR3 region is CASSLGQTSWGEQYF. The DNA of the CDR3 is TGCGCCAGCAGCCTGGGACAGACGAGCTGGGGCGAGCAGTACTTC.

The chain employs TRBV11-3 and TRBJ2-3; 7 nucleotides match TRBD1. Per the germline V gene, CDR1 is SGHNT and CDR2 is YENEEA. V lost 3 bases and J lost 6; bases outside the gene matches: 6. This CDR3 has 14 residues. CDR3 amino acids: CASSFSGGEDTQYF. CDR3 nucleotide sequence: TGTGCCAGCAGCTTTTCAGGGGGAGAGGATACGCAGTATTTT.

The rearrangement uses TRBV28 and TRBJ1-2; TRBD1 is a possible D gene (6 bases). V was cut by 4 bases and J by 3 bases, with 9 bases left in between. The CDR3 has 13 amino acids. Germline V gives CDR1 MDHEN, CDR2 SYDVKM. Here the CDR3 reads CASSSTGYYGYTF. The CDR3 nucleotides read TGTGCCAGCAGTTCTACAGGGTACTATGGCTACACCTTC.

This rearrangement joins TRBV4-1 to TRBJ2-3, with a weak D call TRBD1 (5 bases). Germline V gives CDR1 MGHRA, CDR2 YSYEKL. V lost 3 bases, J lost 3 bases, and 28 bases lay in between. There are 20 residues in the CDR3. This CDR3 is CASSQKIAFGAPAGTDTQYF. CDR3 nucleotides: TGCGCCAGCAGCCAGAAAATCGCGTTTGGGGCCCCCGCAGGGACAGATACGCAGTATTTT.

V and J are TRBV28 and TRBJ2-1; 8 bases agree with TRBD1. The CDR3 runs to 15 residues. V shed 5 bases and J 2 bases; nucleotides not matched to a gene: 5. Germline V gives CDR1 MDHEN, CDR2 SYDVKM. The CDR3 sequence: CASSPGDRPYNEQFF. Written as DNA, the CDR3 is TGTGCCAGCAGTCCTGGGGACAGGCCCTACAATGAGCAGTTCTTC.

Worth noting for this clone: Additional DNA sequences in this sample encode the identical CDR3. This chain links TRBV7-9 with TRBJ1-1; D unresolved. The CDR3 totals 13 residues. From germline, CDR1 is SEHNR and CDR2 FQNEAQ (reference sequence). V gave up 2 bases and J gave up 2 bases, with 6 bases separating them. CDR3 sequence (DNA): TGTGCCAGCAGCTTATCAGTTAACACTGAAGCTTTCTTT. As protein: CASSLSVNTEAFF.